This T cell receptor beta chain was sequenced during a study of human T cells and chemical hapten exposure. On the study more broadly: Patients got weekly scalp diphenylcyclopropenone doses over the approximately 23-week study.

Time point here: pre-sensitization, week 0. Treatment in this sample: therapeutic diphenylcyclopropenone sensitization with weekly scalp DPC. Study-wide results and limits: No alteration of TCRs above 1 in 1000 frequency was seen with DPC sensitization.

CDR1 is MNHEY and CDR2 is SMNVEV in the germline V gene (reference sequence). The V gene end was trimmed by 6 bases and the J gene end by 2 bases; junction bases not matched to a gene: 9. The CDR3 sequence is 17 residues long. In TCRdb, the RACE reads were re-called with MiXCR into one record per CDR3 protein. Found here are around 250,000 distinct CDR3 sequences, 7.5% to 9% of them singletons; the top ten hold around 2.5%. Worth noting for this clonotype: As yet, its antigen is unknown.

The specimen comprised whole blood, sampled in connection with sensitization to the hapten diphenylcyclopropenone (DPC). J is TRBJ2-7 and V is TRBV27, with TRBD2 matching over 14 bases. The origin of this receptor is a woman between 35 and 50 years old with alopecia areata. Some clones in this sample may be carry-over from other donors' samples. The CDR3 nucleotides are TGTGCCAGCAGCTCTGGACTAGCGGGAGGTCGCGCCTACGAGCAGTACTTC. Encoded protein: CASSSGLAGGRAYEQYF.